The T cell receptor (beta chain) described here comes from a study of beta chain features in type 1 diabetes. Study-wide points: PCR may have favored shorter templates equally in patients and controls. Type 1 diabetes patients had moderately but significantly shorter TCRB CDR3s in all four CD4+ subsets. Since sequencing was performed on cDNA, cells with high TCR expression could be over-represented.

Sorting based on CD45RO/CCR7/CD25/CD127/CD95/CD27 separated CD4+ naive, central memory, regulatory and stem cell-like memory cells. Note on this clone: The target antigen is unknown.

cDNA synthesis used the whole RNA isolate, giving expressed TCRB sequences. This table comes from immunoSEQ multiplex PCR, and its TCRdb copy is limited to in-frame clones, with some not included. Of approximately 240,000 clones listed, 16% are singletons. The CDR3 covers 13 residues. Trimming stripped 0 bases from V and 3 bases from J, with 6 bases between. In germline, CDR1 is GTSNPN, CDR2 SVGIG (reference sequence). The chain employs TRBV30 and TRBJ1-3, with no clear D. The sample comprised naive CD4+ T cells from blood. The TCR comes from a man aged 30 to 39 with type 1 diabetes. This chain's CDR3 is CAWSVSNGNTIYF. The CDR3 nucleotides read TGTGCCTGGAGTGTATCAAATGGAAACACCATATATTTT.